This T cell receptor beta chain was documented in a study of cytomegalovirus exposure and HLA in healthy donors. Points from the study as a whole: Cytomegalovirus-associated status was assigned to 150 or so TCR beta chains. Analyzed later, most CMV-associated TCR beta chains appeared HLA-restricted.

In the PCR, 60 Vbeta and 13 Jbeta primers were used. Libraries were prepared by immunoSEQ multiplex PCR; TCRdb keeps only in-frame clonotypes and omits some of them. The table lists some 130,000 clones, roughly three quarters of them singletons, with roughly 2.3% in the top ten. This CDR3 is 11 amino acids long. Trimming pared 4 bases from V and 3 bases from J, leaving 7 bases between. Germline CDR1 reads DFQATT; CDR2 reads SNEGSKA (reference sequence). Only one count was recorded for this clone. As yet, its antigen is unknown. The sequenced sample was PBMCs. The chain has TRBV20-1 and TRBJ2-7; no clear D. This sequence originates from a young man in good health and CMV-seronegative. CDR3 amino acids: CSAIPNYEQYF. CDR3 nucleotides: TGCAGTGCTATTCCAAACTACGAGCAGTACTTC.